Listed below are T cell receptor beta chains from one sample, sequenced in a study of blood T cells in healthy people across ages. TCRdb independently ran MiXCR on the 5' RACE reads; one entry per CDR3 protein. The repertoire holds hundreds of thousands of distinct CDR3 sequences, with roughly 50% as singletons. The sample was blood. These receptor sequences come from a man between 25 and 39 years old in good health. Each CDR3 is given with its conserved first and last residue. A D gene is named only where the DNA matches it firmly.

J gene,V gene,CDR3 length,D gene,CDR3 DNA,CDR3 protein
TRBJ2-7,TRBV5-1,16,-,TGCGCCAGCAGCTTGCAGGTGGGGGCGGGATCCTACGAGCAGTACTTC,CASSLQVGAGSYEQYF
TRBJ2-4,TRBV7-9,17,-,TGTGCCAGCAGCGACCATTGGGGGGCGCAGGCCAAAAACATTCAGTACTTC,CASSDHWGAQAKNIQYF
TRBJ2-5,TRBV12-3/TRBV12-4,14,TRBD1,TGTGCCAGCAGTGCCGGGACAGGCCCAGAGACCCAGTACTTC,CASSAGTGPETQYF
TRBJ2-4,TRBV6-5,13,-,TGTGCCAGCAGCCCCCCGGGCCAAAACATTCAGTACTTC,CASSPPGQNIQYF
TRBJ1-6,TRBV9,13,-,TGTGCCAGCAGCGTAGATGGGGGCCCACCCCTCCACTTT,CASSVDGGPPLHF
TRBJ1-5,TRBV20-1,13,TRBD1,TGCAGTGCATCACAGGGGACAAATCAGCCCCAGCATTTT,CSASQGTNQPQHF
TRBJ2-3,TRBV27,14,-,TGTGCCAGCAGTTTAAGGGGGACGGGTCAGCCCCAGTATTTT,CASSLRGTGQPQYF
TRBJ2-1,TRBV7-9,15,TRBD2,TGTGCCAGCAGCTTAGAAGGGAGGGATTCGAGTGAGCAGTTCTTC,CASSLEGRDSSEQFF
TRBJ2-1,TRBV7-8,15,-,TGTGCCAGCAGCTCCCCGGGAGAAGGGCACAATGAGCAGTTCTTC,CASSSPGEGHNEQFF
TRBJ2-7,TRBV10-3,13,-,TGTGCCATCAGTGAGTCTTACCCCTACGAGCAGTACTTC,CAISESYPYEQYF
TRBJ2-1,TRBV7-2,15,TRBD2,TGTGCCAGCAGCGCCCGACTAGCGGGAGTTGATGAGCAGTTCTTC,CASSARLAGVDEQFF